This paragraph covers one T cell receptor (beta chain) sequence. The source of the sample is a study of control samples from healthy donors and cancer patients. Here immunoSEQ multiplex PCR was the method, and the copy in TCRdb shows in-frame clones only, minus some. Of about 150,000 clones in the sample, over 90% were seen once. V lost 8 bases and J 6 bases, leaving 11 bases between the germline ends. The CDR3 totals 12 residues. CDR1 is ENHRY and CDR2 is SYGVKD in the germline V gene. Material for sequencing was blood. This TCR was sampled from a man over 45 in good health. The chain has TRBV10-3 and TRBJ1-5, with D maybe TRBD1 (6 bases). DNA of the CDR3: TGTGCCATCTCAGGGGTCGGTCAGCCCCAGCATTTT. Translation: CAISGVGQPQHF.